This paragraph reports one T cell receptor beta chain. Original methodology: By means of reference gene primer amplification, nucleated cell counts were estimated. TCRdb's table, derived via immunoSEQ multiplex PCR, lists solely in-frame clones and lacks some. The V and J calls and clone size come from that table; D and trimming were worked out from the DNA. This sample carries around 190,000 clones, roughly 80% of them seen once, and the ten largest clones take around 6.9%. Germline CDR1 is LNHDA and CDR2 is SQIVND (reference sequence). The V gene lost 3 bases and the J gene lost 7 bases, with 12 bases spanning the gap. CDR3 length: 14 residues. This sample stems from a study of blood T cell repertoires in COVID-19. Background on the study: Acute and convalescent COVID-19 specimens originated in the United States, Italy and Spain. From T cells, B-cell-depleted T cells, or PBMCs came the material, which was cDNA or gDNA.

The sequencing input was peripheral blood. The V and J genes are TRBV19 and TRBJ2-2; no reliable D call. The TCR was taken from a man aged 60-69 years with acute or convalescent COVID-19. The CDR3 DNA sequence: TGTGCCAGTAGTATCTTGGGTTCGGGCGGGGAGCTGTTTTTT. Translating it yields CASSILGSGGELFF.